These T cell receptor beta chains were read from a single sample in a study of blood T cell repertoires in COVID-19. TCRdb keeps only in-frame clones here, not all; method: immunoSEQ multiplex PCR. The sample yields about 32,000 clones, roughly 87% seen once. Material: peripheral blood. The receptors shown here come from a man between 60 and 75 years old with active COVID-19. CDR3s include the opening cysteine and the closing phenylalanine or tryptophan. A D gene is named only where the DNA matches it firmly. Part of the rows lack a size; the others show once, few, many or a class for expanded clones.

TRBV29-1	TRBJ2-1	-	once	CSGSGNNEQFF	TGCAGCGGATCGGGGAACAATGAGCAGTTCTTC
TRBV4-2	TRBJ1-1	-	-	CASSVATENTEAFF	TGTGCCAGCAGCGTAGCGACGGAGAACACTGAAGCTTTCTTT
TRBV11-1	TRBJ1-1	-	-	CASSLVGDTEAFF	TGTGCCAGCAGCTTAGTAGGGGACACTGAAGCTTTCTTT
TRBV4-3	TRBJ1-2	-	few	CASSQDSGTQPYGYTF	TGCGCCAGCAGCCAAGATTCCGGGACACAACCCTATGGCTACACCTTC
TRBV11-2	TRBJ1-3	TRBD1	few	CASSSTRGRRGNTIYF	TGTGCCAGCAGCTCGACCAGGGGGCGAAGGGGAAACACCATATATTTT
TRBV3-1/TRBV3-2	TRBJ1-4	-	few	CASSQVGGLKLFF	TGTGCCAGCAGCCAAGTAGGAGGGTTAAAACTGTTTTTT
TRBV14	TRBJ2-1	-	-	CASSHRLAGLSYNEQFF	TGTGCCAGCAGCCATCGGCTGGCGGGACTTTCTTACAATGAGCAGTTCTTC
TRBV7-6	TRBJ1-1	TRBD1	-	CASSPGQGKTEAFF	TGTGCCAGCAGCCCGGGACAGGGGAAAACTGAAGCTTTCTTT
TRBV25-1	TRBJ2-3	-	-	CASSNPGRGMTDTQYF	TGTGCCAGCAGTAACCCAGGGAGGGGGATGACAGATACGCAGTATTTT
TRBV5-6	TRBJ2-1	-	-	CASSLYGGSYNEQFF	TGTGCCAGCAGCTTGTACGGTGGCTCCTACAATGAGCAGTTCTTC
TRBV6-5	TRBJ1-2	TRBD1	-	CASSNRQGTPRGYTF	TGTGCCAGCAGTAACCGACAGGGTACCCCACGGGGCTACACCTTC
TRBV29-1	TRBJ2-1	TRBD2	-	CSGSSGSSYNEQFF	TGCAGCGGCTCTAGCGGGAGTTCCTACAATGAGCAGTTCTTC
TRBV24-1	TRBJ2-5	TRBD1	-	CATSAGTGHRQTQYF	TGTGCCACCAGTGCCGGGACAGGGCACCGTCAGACCCAGTACTTC
TRBV19	TRBJ1-2	-	-	CASSIDRSDGYTF	TGTGCCAGTAGTATCGACAGGTCCGATGGCTACACCTTC
TRBV5-8	TRBJ2-7	TRBD2	-	CASSLELAGGFSYEQYF	TGTGCCAGCAGCTTGGAACTAGCGGGGGGGTTTTCCTACGAGCAGTACTTC
TRBV5-4	TRBJ2-3	TRBD2	-	CASRTSGVADTQYF	TGTGCCAGCCGGACTAGCGGGGTCGCAGATACGCAGTATTTT
TRBV29-1	TRBJ1-1	-	-	CSVDTGFMNTEAFF	TGCAGCGTTGATACAGGGTTTATGAACACTGAAGCTTTCTTT
TRBV7-5	TRBJ2-7	-	-	CANRGNSFYEQYF	TGTGCCAATCGGGGGAACAGCTTCTACGAGCAGTACTTC
TRBV7-9	TRBJ1-3	-	once	CASSLFTGVVSGNTIYF	TGTGCCAGCAGCTTATTTACAGGTGTAGTGTCCGGAAACACCATATATTTT
TRBV5-4	TRBJ1-3	-	-	CASSSPGRLENTIYF	TGTGCCAGCAGCTCCCCAGGGCGCTTGGAAAACACCATATATTTT
TRBV3-1/TRBV3-2	TRBJ2-4	TRBD1	-	CASSQGTGDLAKNIQYF	TGTGCCAGCAGCCAAGGGACAGGTGATTTAGCCAAAAACATTCAGTACTTC
TRBV4-2	TRBJ2-4	-	-	CASSQESAGVNIQYF	TGTGCCAGCAGCCAAGAAAGTGCCGGGGTAAACATTCAGTACTTC
TRBV27	TRBJ1-6	-	-	CASSFYSNSPLHF	TGTGCCAGCAGTTTTTACAGCAATTCACCCCTCCACTTT
TRBV7-8	TRBJ1-3	-	once	CASSFDRSGSGNTIYF	TGTGCCAGCAGCTTCGACAGGTCCGGCTCTGGAAACACCATATATTTT
TRBV7-2	TRBJ2-3	-	-	CASSPIGGPGTDTQYF	TGTGCCAGCAGCCCTATAGGAGGTCCGGGGACAGATACGCAGTATTTT
TRBV19	TRBJ2-7	-	-	CASSRVPYEQYF	TGTGCCAGTAGCCGAGTCCCATACGAGCAGTACTTC
TRBV5-1	TRBJ2-1	-	-	CATRLESAEQFF	TGCGCCACCCGACTGGAAAGTGCTGAGCAGTTCTTC
TRBV9	TRBJ2-3	TRBD1	-	CASGYPRDRGRNTQYF	TGTGCCAGCGGCTACCCGAGGGACAGGGGAAGGAATACGCAGTATTTT
TRBV14	TRBJ1-1	-	-	CASSQGGRTEAFF	TGTGCCAGCAGCCAGGGGGGGAGGACTGAAGCTTTCTTT
TRBV6-5	TRBJ1-2	TRBD1	-	CASSKDRAGGGYTF	TGTGCCAGCAGCAAAGACAGGGCGGGTGGTGGCTACACCTTC
TRBV19	TRBJ2-3	TRBD2	once	CASSMGGASGSSDTQYF	TGTGCCAGTAGTATGGGGGGGGCTAGCGGGAGTTCAGATACGCAGTATTTT
TRBV6-5	TRBJ2-3	TRBD2	once	CASRSQRGSTDTQYF	TGTGCCAGCAGATCCCAGCGGGGGAGCACAGATACGCAGTATTTT
TRBV6-1	TRBJ2-1	TRBD2	-	CAASGLAGVSEQFF	TGTGCCGCATCAGGACTAGCGGGAGTATCTGAGCAGTTCTTC
TRBV27	TRBJ2-6	TRBD1	once	CASSSRTGRRSGANVLTF	TGTGCCAGCAGTTCCCGGACAGGGAGAAGATCTGGGGCCAACGTCCTGACTTTC
TRBV3-1/TRBV3-2	TRBJ2-3	-	-	CASSQGAGGTDTQYF	TGTGCCAGCAGCCAAGGGGCAGGGGGGACAGATACGCAGTATTTT
TRBV7-2	TRBJ1-1	-	-	CASSLRGNTEAFF	TGTGCCAGCAGCTTAAGGGGGAACACTGAAGCTTTCTTT
TRBV7-3	TRBJ2-1	-	-	CASSPPGANEQFF	TGTGCCAGCAGCCCCCCAGGCGCCAATGAGCAGTTCTTC
TRBV3-1/TRBV3-2	TRBJ2-1	TRBD2	-	CASSQNKLAWSYNEQFF	TGTGCCAGCAGCCAGAACAAACTAGCGTGGTCCTACAATGAGCAGTTCTTC
TRBV10-3	TRBJ1-1	TRBD1	-	CAIRLDRGSTEAFF	TGTGCCATCAGACTCGACAGGGGGAGCACTGAAGCTTTCTTT
TRBV7-8	TRBJ1-3	-	-	CASSPYRVGGNTIYF	TGTGCCAGCAGCCCATACAGGGTTGGAGGAAACACCATATATTTT
TRBV13	TRBJ2-5	-	-	CASSLGVIETQYF	TGTGCCAGCAGCTTAGGCGTTATAGAGACCCAGTACTTC
TRBV4-2	TRBJ2-5	-	-	CASSQETGLAVKTQYF	TGTGCCAGCAGCCAAGAAACTGGGCTGGCCGTGAAGACCCAGTACTTC
TRBV10-3	TRBJ2-7	TRBD1	-	CAITGQGFNEQYF	TGTGCCATCACCGGACAGGGTTTCAACGAGCAGTACTTC
TRBV19	TRBJ2-1	-	-	CASSLTRYNEQFF	TGTGCCAGTAGTCTGACTCGCTACAATGAGCAGTTCTTC
TRBV9	TRBJ2-5	TRBD2	-	CASSAGLAAVETQYF	TGTGCCAGCAGCGCGGGACTAGCGGCTGTGGAGACCCAGTACTTC
TRBV6-5	TRBJ2-3	TRBD2	-	CASSYSGRATDTQYF	TGTGCCAGCAGTTATAGCGGGAGGGCCACAGATACGCAGTATTTT
TRBV24-1	TRBJ2-7	TRBD1	-	CATSDLGQGEFNF	TGTGCCACCAGTGATCTCGGACAGGGGGAGTTTAACTTC
TRBV5-1	TRBJ2-3	TRBD2	-	CASRAGTSGGAADTQYF	TGCGCCAGCAGAGCCGGGACTAGCGGGGGGGCGGCAGATACGCAGTATTTT
TRBV6-4	TRBJ2-7	-	-	CAKKDTVYYEQYF	TGTGCCAAGAAGGACACCGTCTATTACGAGCAGTACTTC
TRBV7-9	TRBJ1-1	-	-	CASSLYRENTEAFF	TGTGCCAGCAGCTTATATCGGGAGAACACTGAAGCTTTCTTT
TRBV5-6	TRBJ1-1	-	-	CASSTGTLNTEAFF	TGTGCCAGCAGCACAGGGACATTGAACACTGAAGCTTTCTTT
TRBV13	TRBJ2-7	-	-	CASSLGRAYEQYF	TGTGCCAGCAGCTTGGGCAGGGCCTACGAGCAGTACTTC
TRBV3-1/TRBV3-2	TRBJ2-3	-	once	CASSLRSGATDTQYF	TGTGCCAGCAGCCTCCGATCTGGGGCCACAGATACGCAGTATTTT
TRBV7-9	TRBJ2-6	-	few	CASSFDRSGANVLTF	TGTGCCAGCAGCTTCGATAGATCTGGGGCCAACGTCCTGACTTTC
TRBV6-5	TRBJ2-5	-	once	CASSYQGLETQYF	TGTGCCAGCAGTTACCAGGGTTTAGAGACCCAGTACTTC
TRBV15	TRBJ2-5	-	-	CATSRVAGQETQYF	TGTGCCACCAGCAGGGTCGCGGGACAAGAGACCCAGTACTTC
TRBV6-2/TRBV6-3	TRBJ2-5	-	-	CASSYVSGAQETQYF	TGTGCCAGCAGTTACGTGTCAGGGGCCCAGGAGACCCAGTACTTC
TRBV5-1	TRBJ1-1	TRBD1	-	CASLQGGMNTEAFF	TGCGCCAGCTTACAGGGGGGGATGAACACTGAAGCTTTCTTT
TRBV3-1/TRBV3-2	TRBJ2-5	TRBD2	-	CASSPSVGLAGRETQYF	TGTGCCAGCAGCCCATCGGTGGGACTAGCGGGGCGGGAGACCCAGTACTTC
TRBV24-1	TRBJ2-1	TRBD1	-	CATSGPGQGANNEQFF	TGTGCCACCAGTGGTCCGGGACAGGGGGCGAACAATGAGCAGTTCTTC